This entry describes one T cell receptor beta chain. Germline CDR1 SGHTA, CDR2 FQGNSA. V was shortened by 4 bases and J by 0 bases, with 11 bases between the two germline ends. The CDR3 consists of 15 residues. Original methodology: Amplification with reference gene primers provided the estimates of nucleated cell counts. TCRdb's table, derived via immunoSEQ multiplex PCR, lists solely in-frame clones and lacks some. The DNA was the basis for D and trimming; V, J and clone size are from that table. The sample holds about 100,000 clones; about 91% are singletons and the top ten take 6.8%. This sample is drawn from a study of blood T cell repertoires in COVID-19. Study background: COVID-19 samples, acute and convalescent, were from the United States, Italy and Spain. T cells, B-cell-depleted T cells, or PBMCs supplied cDNA or gDNA.

The genes are TRBV7-2 and TRBJ2-3; D perhaps matches TRBD2 (5 bases). The sequenced sample consisted of peripheral blood. This clonotype was sampled from a man between 50 and 59 years old with active or convalescent COVID-19. The DNA for the CDR3 is TGTGCCAGCAGCTCCCTAGCAGATAGCACAGATACGCAGTATTTT. Protein sequence: CASSSLADSTDTQYF.